These 27 T cell receptor beta chains originate from one sample sequenced in a study of cytomegalovirus exposure and HLA in healthy donors. Both 60 Vbeta primers and 13 Jbeta primers went into the PCR. Sequencing used immunoSEQ multiplex PCR; TCRdb keeps in-frame clones, though not all of them. The repertoire holds 30,000 to 40,000 clones, about two thirds seen once, with over 9.5% in the top ten. What was sequenced was PBMCs. The receptors were sampled from a man in his forties or fifties in good health and CMV-seropositive.

The gene calls are TRBV6-1 and TRBJ1-5; tentatively, D is TRBD1 (6 bases). This CDR3 spans 14 amino acids. Trimming cost V 6 bases and J 5 bases, with 14 bases left between them. Germline V gene data show CDR1 as MNHNS and CDR2 as SASEGT. The CDR3 DNA reads as TGTGCCAGCAGCAAACAGGGTGGGGATCAGCCCCAGCATTTT. This codes for CASSKQGGDQPQHF.

The chain carries TRBV19 and TRBJ2-2; D might be TRBD2 (5 bases). Germline-derived CDR1 and CDR2 are LNHDA and SQIVND (reference sequence). The CDR3 spans 13 residues. V lost 5 bases and J 6 bases, leaving 10 bases between the germline ends. CDR3 nucleotide sequence: TGTGCCAGTAGTTCCCAAGCGGCCGGGGAGCTGTTTTTT. This codes for CASSSQAAGELFF.

The chain carries TRBV7-2 and TRBJ2-7; a weak D match, TRBD2 (5 bases). CDR3 size: 14 residues. Germline V gene sequence: CDR1 SGHTA, CDR2 FQGNSA. V was cut by 0 bases and J by 3 bases, with 9 bases left in between. CDR3: CASSLADGNYEQYF. The CDR3 region has the DNA TGTGCCAGCAGCTTAGCGGACGGGAACTACGAGCAGTACTTC.

This clone was found once. V is TRBV4-1 and J is TRBJ2-7, with D tentatively TRBD2 (5 bases). The germline V and J ends were trimmed by 4 bases and 2 bases, with 15 bases remaining between them. CDR1 is MGHRA and CDR2 is YSYEKL in the germline V gene. This CDR3 is built from 15 residues. The CDR3 sequence: CASSPRDTVTYEQYF. Here the CDR3 DNA reads TGCGCCAGCAGCCCCCGGGATACCGTAACCTACGAGCAGTACTTC.

The chain carries TRBV6-1 and TRBJ1-1, with D perhaps matching TRBD1 (6 bases). Germline CDR1 reads MNHNS; CDR2 reads SASEGT. Deletions cut 10 bases from V and 4 bases from J, with 13 bases between. The CDR3 extends over 12 amino acids. The chain's CDR3 is CAILRGITEAFF. CDR3 sequence (DNA): TGTGCCATTCTCAGGGGCATCACTGAAGCTTTCTTT.

The gene calls are TRBV9 and TRBJ2-6; D not resolved. There are 16 residues in the CDR3. V was clipped by 4 bases and J by 3 bases, with 14 bases between them. Germline V lookup: CDR1 SGDLS, CDR2 YYNGEE. The CDR3 here is CASSSPRGVGANVLTF. CDR3 DNA sequence: TGTGCCAGCAGCTCCCCGAGAGGTGTTGGGGCCAACGTCCTGACTTTC.

The V and J genes are TRBV29-1 and TRBJ2-1; perhaps TRBD2 as D (5 bases). Germline V gene sequence: CDR1 SQVTM, CDR2 ANQGSEA. This CDR3 contains 14 residues. Trimming stripped 3 bases from V and 2 bases from J, with 11 bases between. CDR3: CSVDAGVTYNEQFF. Here the CDR3 DNA reads TGCAGCGTTGACGCGGGCGTGACCTACAATGAGCAGTTCTTC.

The V call is TRBV4-2, the J call TRBJ2-5; 8 bases agree with TRBD2. The CDR3 runs 19 residues. V lost 0 bases and J lost 2; bases outside the gene matches: 14. Germline CDR1 and CDR2: LGHNA and YNFKEQ. The CDR3 loop is CASSQDGASGPRHQETQYF. The CDR3 DNA reads TGTGCCAGCAGCCAAGATGGGGCTAGCGGGCCTAGACATCAAGAGACCCAGTACTTC.

The rearrangement joins TRBV19 to TRBJ1-1; D ambiguous. The CDR3 is 10 amino acids. Trimming took 6 bases from V and 8 from J, leaving 7 bases between them. Germline CDR1 reads LNHDA; CDR2 reads SQIVND (reference sequence). This chain's CDR3 is CASRDKEAFF. The CDR3 DNA sequence: TGTGCCAGTAGAGACAAGGAAGCTTTCTTT.

This clone appeared a few times. The chain is built from TRBV5-1 and TRBJ1-4; D gene unclear. Trimming pared 0 bases from V and 7 bases from J, leaving 10 bases between. The germline CDR1 and CDR2 sequences are SGHRS and YFSETQ. There are 14 residues in the CDR3. CDR3 in DNA: TGCGCCAGCAGCTTGGGGCCAGAGGGTGAAAAACTGTTTTTT. Its translation: CASSLGPEGEKLFF.

The J gene is TRBJ2-5, the V gene TRBV5-6; 9 bases agree with TRBD1. Germline trimming cut 1 base from V and 5 bases from J; bases unmatched to any gene: 3. CDR3 length equals 14 residues. CDR1 is SGHDT, CDR2 YYEEEE, per germline. The CDR3 DNA is TGTGCCAGCAGCTTGCACAGGGGGCATGAGACCCAGTACTTC. Amino acids: CASSLHRGHETQYF.

The chain links TRBV7-2 to TRBJ1-5; D may be TRBD1 (5 bases). The CDR3 has 17 residues. Germline V gene data show CDR1 as SGHTA and CDR2 as FQGNSA. The V end lost 1 base, the J end lost 3 bases, and 16 bases lay between the germline ends. For the CDR3, the DNA is TGTGCCAGCAGCTTAGAGGTTAAGGCAGGGCACAATCAGCCCCAGCATTTT. This translates into CASSLEVKAGHNQPQHF.

This chain uses TRBV2 with TRBJ2-3, with 9 bases matching TRBD2. Germline assignment: CDR1 SNHLY and CDR2 FYNNEI. J lost 4 bases, V lost 6 bases, and 5 bases had no gene match. The CDR3 totals 14 residues. The CDR3 spells CASRGGTSSDTQYF. The CDR3 DNA follows: TGTGCCAGCAGGGGGGGGACTAGCTCAGATACGCAGTATTTT.

The chain combines TRBV11-2 with TRBJ1-6; 10 bases align to TRBD1. The CDR3 spans 15 residues. From germline, CDR1 is SGHAT and CDR2 FQNNGV. The ends lost 8 bases at V and 8 bases at J; junction bases unmatched: 9. The CDR3, as DNA: TGTGCCAGCGGTTCCGGGACAGGGGTTTATTCACCCCTCCACTTT. Protein: CASGSGTGVYSPLHF.

V gene TRBV7-9 combines with J gene TRBJ2-1; TRBD2 might be the D (7 bases). Trimming removed 9 bases from V and 7 bases from J, with 19 bases in between. This CDR3 is built from 14 residues. Germline-derived CDR1 and CDR2 are SEHNR and FQNEAQ (reference sequence). This chain's CDR3 is CASGKGGASNEQFF. For the CDR3, the DNA is TGTGCCAGTGGCAAGGGGGGGGCAAGTAATGAGCAGTTCTTC.

This clone was picked up a small number of times. The V call is TRBV5-6, the J call TRBJ1-6; 7 bases match TRBD1. This CDR3 contains 14 residues. The V gene end was trimmed by 4 bases and the J gene end by 8 bases; junction bases not matched to a gene: 6. Per germline, CDR1 SGHDT and CDR2 YYEEEE. This CDR3 is CASSPGGWHSPLHF. The CDR3 DNA is TGTGCCAGCAGCCCAGGGGGTTGGCATTCACCCCTCCACTTT. The full variable domain, its missing parts supplied by reference TRBV5-6 and TRBJ1-6, is DAGVTQSPTHLIKTRGQQVTLRCSPKSGHDTVSWYQQALGQGPQFIFQYYEEEERQRGNFPDRFSGHQFPNYSSELNVNALLLGDSALYLCASSPGGWHSPLHFGNGTRLTVT.

V is TRBV11-3 and J is TRBJ2-5; D gene ambiguous. V dropped 3 bases and J dropped 9 bases, with 11 bases sitting between them. Per germline, CDR1 SGHNT and CDR2 YENEEA. The CDR3 runs 12 residues. CDR3 residues: CASSLGRMAQYF. The CDR3, as DNA: TGTGCCAGCAGCTTGGGCAGGATGGCCCAGTACTTC.

The chain is built from TRBV5-1 and TRBJ1-2, with TRBD1 as a possible D gene (6 bases). The V end lost 0 bases, the J end lost 14 bases, and 20 bases lay between the germline ends. From germline, CDR1 is SGHRS and CDR2 YFSETQ. This CDR3 is built from 14 residues. The CDR3 region is CASSLAAGARVATF. For the CDR3, the DNA is TGCGCCAGCAGCTTGGCCGCAGGGGCCCGAGTTGCGACCTTC. The variable domain in full, with the rest retrieved from reference TRBV5-1 and TRBJ1-2, is KAGVTQTPRYLIKTRGQQVTLSCSPISGHRSVSWYQQTPGQGLQFLFEYFSETQRNKGNFPGRFSGRQFSNSRSEMNVSTLELGDSALYLCASSLAAGARVATFGSGTRLTVV.

V is TRBV5-6 and J is TRBJ1-5; D is perhaps TRBD1 (5 bases). Germline V gives CDR1 SGHDT, CDR2 YYEEEE. The CDR3 runs 14 residues. V was pared by 1 base and J by 9 bases, with 14 bases between. The CDR3 DNA is TGTGCCAGCAGCTTGTTGGGGCGGGGGGGGCCCCAGCATTTT. It is translated as CASSLLGRGGPQHF. The whole variable domain, filled in from reference TRBV5-6 and TRBJ1-5, reads DAGVTQSPTHLIKTRGQQVTLRCSPKSGHDTVSWYQQALGQGPQFIFQYYEEEERQRGNFPDRFSGHQFPNYSSELNVNALLLGDSALYLCASSLLGRGGPQHFGDGTRLSIL.

In its sample, this clone was seen a few times. This chain links TRBV7-2 with TRBJ2-3, with D possibly matching TRBD1 (6 bases). From germline, CDR1 is SGHTA and CDR2 FQGNSA. This CDR3 has 15 residues. The germline V and J ends were trimmed by 0 bases and 1 base, with 8 bases remaining between them. CDR3 sequence reads: CASSLAGAGTDTQYF. The CDR3 DNA is TGTGCCAGCAGCTTAGCGGGGGCCGGCACAGATACGCAGTATTTT. Together with reference TRBV7-2 and TRBJ2-3, the CDR3 gives the full variable domain: GAGVSQSPSNKVTEKGKDVELRCDPISGHTALYWYRQSLGQGLEFLIYFQGNSAPDKSGLPSDRFSAERTGGSVSTLTIQRTQQEDSAVYLCASSLAGAGTDTQYFGPGTRLTVL.

V usage is TRBV2 and J usage is TRBJ2-5; a weak D match, TRBD2 (5 bases). CDR1 and CDR2 (germline): SNHLY, FYNNEI. The V and J ends lost 3 bases and 3 bases respectively, with 8 bases between them. This CDR3 has 13 amino acids. CDR3: CASSESGKETQYF. In DNA, the CDR3 is TGTGCCAGCAGTGAGTCGGGAAAAGAGACCCAGTACTTC. The full variable domain, in which reference TRBV2 and TRBJ2-5 provide the parts outside the CDR3, is EPEVTQTPSHQVTQMGQEVILRCVPISNHLYFYWYRQILGQKVEFLVSFYNNEISEKSEIFDDQFSVERPDGSNFTLKIRSTKLEDSAMYFCASSESGKETQYFGPGTRLLVL.

This clone was counted a single time. The chain carries TRBV7-2 and TRBJ2-7; 7 nucleotides match TRBD2. Germline CDR1 reads SGHTA; CDR2 reads FQGNSA. The CDR3 covers 15 residues. The trim removed 1 base at V and 1 base at J, leaving 4 bases unmatched. The CDR3: CASSLEGGGSYEQYF. CDR3 nucleotides: TGTGCCAGCAGCTTAGAAGGCGGGGGTTCCTACGAGCAGTACTTC.

The V gene is TRBV7-9, the J gene TRBJ2-7; no definite D call. V gave up 8 bases and J gave up 3 bases, with 8 bases separating them. Germline values: CDR1 SEHNR, CDR2 FQNEAQ (reference sequence). There are 11 residues in the CDR3. The CDR3 reads CASLLNYEQYF. In DNA form, the CDR3 reads TGTGCCAGCCTACTTAACTACGAGCAGTACTTC. Variable domain in full (rest from reference TRBV7-9 and TRBJ2-7): DTGVSQNPRHKITKRGQNVTFRCDPISEHNRLYWYRQTLGQGPEFLTYFQNEAQLEKSRLLSDRFSAERPKGSFSTLEIQRTEQGDSAMYLCASLLNYEQYFGPGTRLTVT.

This sequence joins TRBV5-6 and TRBJ2-7; the match to TRBD2 covers 8 bases. Per germline, CDR1 SGHDT and CDR2 YYEEEE. Losses at the gene ends were 4 bases for V and 5 bases for J; bases not matched to a gene: 11. The CDR3 length is 15 residues. The CDR3 sequence: CASSPFGGAGDEQYF. The CDR3 region has the DNA TGTGCCAGCAGCCCCTTCGGGGGGGCGGGCGACGAGCAGTACTTC.

CDR3 DNA: TGTGCCAGCAGTGAATCCGCGCGTCGGAGCTCCTACGAGCAGTACTTC. It specifies CASSESARRSSYEQYF. V is TRBV25-1 and J is TRBJ2-7; D gene uncertain. Trimming pared 1 base from V and 0 bases from J, leaving 13 bases between. The V gene's germline CDR1 is MGHDK and CDR2 SYGVNS. The CDR3 is 16 amino acids.

V usage is TRBV2 and J usage is TRBJ1-5, with D uncertain. Per germline, CDR1 SNHLY and CDR2 FYNNEI. CDR3 length: 16 amino acids. The germline V and J ends were trimmed by 2 bases and 3 bases, with 14 bases remaining between them. The CDR3 DNA reads as TGTGCCAGCAGTGAAACGGGGTTTCGGAACAATCAGCCCCAGCATTTT. Translation gives CASSETGFRNNQPQHF.

This sequence joins TRBV2 and TRBJ2-1, with D unresolved. Germline values: CDR1 SNHLY, CDR2 FYNNEI. V lost 1 base, J lost 0 bases, and 7 bases lay in between. The length of the CDR3 is 15 residues. The CDR3 DNA reads TGTGCCAGCAGTGAAGGGCTTAACTCCTACAATGAGCAGTTCTTC. It encodes CASSEGLNSYNEQFF.